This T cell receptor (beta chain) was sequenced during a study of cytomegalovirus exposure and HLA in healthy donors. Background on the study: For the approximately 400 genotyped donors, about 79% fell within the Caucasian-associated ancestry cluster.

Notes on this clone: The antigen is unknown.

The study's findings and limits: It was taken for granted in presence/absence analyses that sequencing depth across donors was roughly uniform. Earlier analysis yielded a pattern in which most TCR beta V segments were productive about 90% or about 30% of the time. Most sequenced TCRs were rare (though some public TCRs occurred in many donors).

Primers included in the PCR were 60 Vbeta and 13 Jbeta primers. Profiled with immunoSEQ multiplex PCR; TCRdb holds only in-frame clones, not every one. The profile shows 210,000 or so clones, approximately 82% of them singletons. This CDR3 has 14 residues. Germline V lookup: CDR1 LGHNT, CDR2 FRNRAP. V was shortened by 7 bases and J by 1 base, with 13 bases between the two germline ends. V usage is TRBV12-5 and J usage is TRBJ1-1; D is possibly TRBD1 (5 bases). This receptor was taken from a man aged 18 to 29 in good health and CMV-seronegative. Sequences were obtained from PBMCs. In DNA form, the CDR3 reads TGTGCTAGTGCCACAGACAGTACGAACACTGAAGCTTTCTTT. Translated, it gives CASATDSTNTEAFF.